This T cell receptor beta chain was documented in a study of T cell repertoires in cytomegalovirus infection. Study information: An indication of both CMV infection and matching HLA type came from public TCR beta signatures.

From germline, CDR1 is SGHAT and CDR2 FQNNGV. This CDR3 contains 15 residues. Trimming removed 7 bases from V and 1 base from J, with 13 bases in between. This clonotype was counted between two and nine times. The antigen is undetermined. TCRdb re-derived calls from the reads in MiXCR, one entry per CDR3 protein. The sample has approximately 310,000 distinct CDR3 sequences, just under 25% seen once. Study observations and caveats: In two of eight donors, the top clonotype was HLA-C-restricted CMV-specific.

The V call is TRBV11-2, the J call TRBJ2-2; perhaps TRBD2 as D (6 bases). The sequence derives from a human donor in good health (CMV status not recorded). Some clones in this sample may be carry-over from other donors' samples. Sequencing used cultured PBMCs, obtained from culture after CMV antigen stimulation. CDR3 nucleotides: TGTGCCAGCAATAAAAGGAGGGGGAACACCGGGGAGCTGTTTTTT. Translated, it gives CASNKRRGNTGELFF. The variable domain in full, completed from reference TRBV11-2 and TRBJ2-2, reads EAGVAQSPRYKIIEKRQSVAFWCNPISGHATLYWYQQILGQGPKLLIQFQNNGVVDDSQLPKDRFSAERLKGVDSTLKIQPAKLEDSAVYLCASNKRRGNTGELFFGEGSRLTVL.